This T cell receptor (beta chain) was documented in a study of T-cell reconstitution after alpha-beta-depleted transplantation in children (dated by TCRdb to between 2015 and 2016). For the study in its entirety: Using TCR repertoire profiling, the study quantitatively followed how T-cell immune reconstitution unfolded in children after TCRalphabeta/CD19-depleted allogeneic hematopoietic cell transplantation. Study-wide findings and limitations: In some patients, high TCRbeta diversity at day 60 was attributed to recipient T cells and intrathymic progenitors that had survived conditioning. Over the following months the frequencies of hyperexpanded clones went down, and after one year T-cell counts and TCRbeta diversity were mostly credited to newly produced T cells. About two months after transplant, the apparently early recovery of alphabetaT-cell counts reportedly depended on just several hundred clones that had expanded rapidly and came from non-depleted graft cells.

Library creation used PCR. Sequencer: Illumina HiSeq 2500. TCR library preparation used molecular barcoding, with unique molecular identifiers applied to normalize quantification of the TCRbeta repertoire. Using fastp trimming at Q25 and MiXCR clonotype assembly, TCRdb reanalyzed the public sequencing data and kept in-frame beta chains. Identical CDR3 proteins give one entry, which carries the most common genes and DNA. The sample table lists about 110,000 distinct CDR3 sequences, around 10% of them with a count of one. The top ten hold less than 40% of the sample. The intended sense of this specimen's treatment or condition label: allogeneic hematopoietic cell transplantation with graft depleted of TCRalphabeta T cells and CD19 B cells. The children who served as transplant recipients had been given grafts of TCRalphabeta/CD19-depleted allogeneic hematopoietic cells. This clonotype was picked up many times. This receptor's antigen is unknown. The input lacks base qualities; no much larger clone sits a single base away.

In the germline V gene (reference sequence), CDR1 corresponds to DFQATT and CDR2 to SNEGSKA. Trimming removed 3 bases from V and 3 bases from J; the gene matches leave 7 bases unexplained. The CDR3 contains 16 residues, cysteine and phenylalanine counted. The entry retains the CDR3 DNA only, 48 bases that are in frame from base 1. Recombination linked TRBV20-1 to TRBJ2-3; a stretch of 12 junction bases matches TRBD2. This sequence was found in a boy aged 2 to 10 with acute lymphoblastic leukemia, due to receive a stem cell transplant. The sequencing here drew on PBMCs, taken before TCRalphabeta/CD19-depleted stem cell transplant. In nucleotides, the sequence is TGCAGTGCTAGCTGGACTAGCGGGATGTCGACAGATACGCAGTATTTT. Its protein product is CSASWTSGMSTDTQYF.